The source of this T cell receptor beta chain is a study of glioma-infiltrating T cells after dendritic cell vaccination (dated by TCRdb to the mid-2010s). General notes on the study: Of the roughly 15 glioblastoma patients in the cohort, all drawn from Phase I and II dendritic cell vaccination trials, 9 were newly diagnosed and 6 had recurrent disease. Between the early 2000s and the early 2010s, the patients were given dendritic cell vaccination pulsed with autologous tumor lysate. The vaccine was prepared from monocyte-derived dendritic cells that were cultured for about 7 days with IL-4 and GM-CSF and then pulsed overnight with autologous tumor lysate. Each patient was given three intradermal dendritic cell vaccine injections, spaced two weeks apart, in the arm below the axilla. Tumor-infiltrating lymphocyte content was quantified and tumor and blood repertoires were compared in dendritic cell-vaccinated glioblastoma patients by deep sequencing of TCR beta CDR3 regions. Survival after dendritic cell vaccination was correlated with TCR sequencing metrics, including TIL content and tumor-blood repertoire overlap. Beyond this particular receptor, the publication reports: The three-group TCR overlap response model was described as speculative and requiring prospective validation. After dendritic cell vaccination, a higher estimated pretreatment TIL content predicted longer time to progression and overall survival. TCR clonality showed no direct relationship with survival, which suggests that a diverse polyclonal response may matter. The cohort was small and heterogeneous, only a few patients had full blood and tumor sets, and even fewer had initial-recurrent tumor pairs.

With respect to this clone: It lacks a known antigen. No base qualities exist here, and no much larger clone lies one base off it.

CDR1 and CDR2 were assigned from the germline V gene as SNHLY and FYNNEI. The CDR3, from cysteine to phenylalanine, totals 15 residues. Only CDR3 DNA remains: 45 bases, in frame from the first base. V is shortened by 3 bases, J by 1 base, and the region joining them spans 12 bases. Selection of patients required sufficient residual fresh-frozen tumor tissue and over two years of available survival data. An isocitrate dehydrogenase mutation was not carried by any of the glioblastoma patients, although molecular status was otherwise variable. PBMC were collected before vaccination, two weeks after the third vaccination, and at tumor progression if tumor progression occurred. The Qiagen DNeasy Blood extraction Kit was used to extract genomic DNA. TCRB CDR3 regions were amplified from about 2 ug genomic DNA, or all available DNA if less, using the immunoSEQ assay. The multiplex PCR relied on 60 forward primers for TCR V beta segments and 13 reverse primers for J beta segments. To estimate the number of reads per starting template, synthetic control templates were added to each sample at limiting dilution. Reads of 87 bp were generated by sequencing on the Illumina HiSeq System. In the source study's methods: PCR and sequencing errors were removed by a nearest neighbor algorithm that merged closely related sequences. TCR overlap was measured as the percentage of unique tumor TCR beta sequences also present in the same patient's peripheral blood. TCRdb's version of the immuneACCESS table is confined to in-frame rearrangements and falls short of the full clone set. An unresolved V gene accounts for under half of the shortfall where checked; the remainder is of unknown origin. From that table come the V and J calls and clone size; the DNA was used to work out D and trimming. This sample gives some 87,000 clones in total; more than 70% of them show up just once. The ten largest clones take up over 2.5% of the sample.

The material sequenced was blood, taken before dendritic cell vaccination. This clonotype was obtained from a human donor with glioblastoma. The sequence is built from TRBV2 and TRBJ1-1, with TRBD1 as a weak D call on 6 bases. The DNA sequence is TGTGCCAGCAGTGAGGGGACAAGGCGGAACACTGAAGCTTTCTTT. It codes for CASSEGTRRNTEAFF.